This entry lists 18 T cell receptor beta chains sequenced from one sample in a study of T cell responses to AZD1222 COVID-19 vaccine. Method: immunoSEQ multiplex PCR; TCRdb's copy keeps in-frame clones and lacks some. The sample includes about 120,000 clones, less than 90% of them seen just once. Source: peripheral blood, taken on day 0 of AZD1222 vaccination. Receptor source: an adult in good health.

The chain employs TRBV9 and TRBJ2-1; 9 bases agree with TRBD1. The V segment lost 2 bases and the J segment 5 bases; nucleotides outside the gene matches: 5. CDR3 size: 15 residues. Germline V gene sequence: CDR1 SGDLS, CDR2 YYNGEE. CDR3 sequence: CASSVWDRVNNEQFF. The CDR3, as DNA: TGTGCCAGCAGCGTTTGGGACAGGGTCAACAATGAGCAGTTCTTC.

This chain uses TRBV7-3 with TRBJ2-1; TRBD1 agrees at 11 bases. From germline, CDR1 is SGHTA and CDR2 FQGTGA. The CDR3 runs to 16 residues. The junction had 7 bases not matched to a gene; V was cut back by 2 bases and J by 7 bases. In DNA, the CDR3 is TGTGCCAGCAGCTTAGACGGGACAGGGGGATCAAATGAGCAGTTCTTC. Translation gives CASSLDGTGGSNEQFF.

The gene calls are TRBV9 and TRBJ1-2; D might be TRBD1 (6 bases). Trimming took off 1 base at V and 8 bases at J, with 18 bases between the two ends. Germline V gene sequence: CDR1 SGDLS, CDR2 YYNGEE. The CDR3 is 15 amino acids. CDR3 residues: CASSVPLNREGGYTF. The CDR3 coding sequence is TGTGCCAGCAGCGTACCGCTGAACAGGGAAGGGGGCTACACCTTC.

The chain is built from TRBV28 and TRBJ2-6; D call uncertain. This CDR3 comprises 13 residues. Trimming removed 7 bases at V and 4 bases at J, with 8 bases between. Germline assignment: CDR1 MDHEN and CDR2 SYDVKM. Here the CDR3 DNA reads TGTGCCAGCACTCCCGCGGGGGCCAACGTCCTGACTTTC. Protein product: CASTPAGANVLTF.

J is TRBJ2-5 and V is TRBV7-3; D call uncertain. This CDR3 has 14 residues. V gave up 5 bases and J gave up 5 bases, with 15 bases separating them. Looked up from germline, CDR1 is SGHTA and CDR2 is FQGTGA. The CDR3 region has the DNA TGTGCCAGCAGCCAAGGAGCAGGCCGGGAGACCCAGTACTTC. This encodes CASSQGAGRETQYF.

This chain links TRBV7-9 with TRBJ2-7, with 7 nucleotides matching TRBD2. Germline lookup yields CDR1 SEHNR and CDR2 FQNEAQ (reference sequence). The J segment lost 1 base and the V segment lost 5 bases, leaving 2 bases of the junction unmatched. The CDR3 has 13 residues. CDR3 coding DNA: TGTGCCAGCAGCCGAGCGGGATCCTACGAGCAGTACTTC. Its translation is CASSRAGSYEQYF.

This clone was found once. The chain carries TRBV6-2 or TRBV6-3 and TRBJ1-1; possible D gene TRBD1, 6 bases. The V gene lost 5 bases and the J gene lost 12 bases, with 16 bases spanning the gap. Germline V gene lookup returns CDR1 MNHEY and CDR2 SVGEGT. There are 12 residues in the CDR3. The chain's CDR3 is CASSTGQYGTFF. The DNA for the CDR3 is TGTGCCAGCAGTACTGGACAGTATGGGACTTTCTTT.

The chain employs TRBV6-5 and TRBJ1-1; D ambiguous. The length of the CDR3 is 13 residues. Between the trimmed V and J ends, which lost 5 bases and 3 bases, there was a span of 10 bases. CDR1 is MNHEY, CDR2 SVGAGI, per germline. CDR3 protein: CASSPGWDTEAFF. The CDR3 nucleotides are TGTGCCAGCAGTCCCGGTTGGGACACTGAAGCTTTCTTT.

The genes are TRBV6-5 and TRBJ2-1; D gene uncertain. This CDR3 comprises 12 residues. Germline V lookup: CDR1 MNHEY, CDR2 SVGAGI. Trimming pared 6 bases from V and 4 bases from J, leaving 7 bases between. The CDR3 coding sequence is TGTGCCAGCAGGACTCCTTACAATGAGCAGTTCTTC. Its protein is CASRTPYNEQFF.

This chain joins TRBV30 and TRBJ1-1, with D possibly TRBD1 on 5 matching bases. V lost 0 bases, J lost 5 bases, and 10 bases lay in between. CDR3 length equals 13 residues. Germline V lookup: CDR1 GTSNPN, CDR2 SVGIG (reference sequence). The DNA of the CDR3 is TGTGCCTGGAGTGTTGGGGGGAAAACTGAAGCTTTCTTT. It is translated as CAWSVGGKTEAFF.

The chain joins TRBV2 to TRBJ1-1; D possibly corresponds to TRBD1 (5 bases). This CDR3 is 13 amino acids long. Germline-derived CDR1 and CDR2 are SNHLY and FYNNEI. V was cut by 7 bases and J by 1 base, with 10 bases left in between. CDR3 region: CASNWGSNTEAFF. CDR3 bases: TGTGCCAGCAATTGGGGGTCGAACACTGAAGCTTTCTTT.

The chain employs TRBV9 and TRBJ1-1; 9 bases agree with TRBD1. CDR1 and CDR2 (germline): SGDLS, YYNGEE. The CDR3 extends over 14 amino acids. V trimming: 2 bases; J trimming: 5 bases; junction bases outside the gene matches: 4. This chain's CDR3 is CASSVGQGGTEAFF. The DNA of the CDR3 is TGTGCCAGCAGCGTGGGACAGGGCGGGACTGAAGCTTTCTTT.

A single count supports this clone. The CDR3 DNA reads as TGTGCCAGCAGCCCTAGGGGATATGAGCAGTTCTTC. Protein: CASSPRGYEQFF. The rearrangement joins TRBV7-9 to TRBJ2-1; a weak D match, TRBD1 (5 bases). V was shortened by 5 bases and J by 8 bases, with 10 bases between the two germline ends. The CDR3 sequence is 12 residues long. CDR1 and CDR2 (germline): SEHNR, FQNEAQ (reference sequence). The variable domain in full, with the rest retrieved from reference TRBV7-9 and TRBJ2-1, is DTGVSQNPRHKITKRGQNVTFRCDPISEHNRLYWYRQTLGQGPEFLTYFQNEAQLEKSRLLSDRFSAERPKGSFSTLEIQRTEQGDSAMYLCASSPRGYEQFFGPGTRLTVL.

The V gene is TRBV7-9, the J gene TRBJ1-2; no clear D. The CDR3 contains 14 residues. The V and J ends lost 5 bases and 4 bases respectively, with 14 bases between them. Germline CDR1 and CDR2: SEHNR and FQNEAQ (reference sequence). Here the CDR3 reads CASSPSGRIYGYTF. The DNA for the CDR3 is TGTGCCAGCAGCCCCTCGGGGAGGATCTATGGCTACACCTTC.

The chain links TRBV19 to TRBJ2-4; D possibly corresponds to TRBD2 (5 bases). The CDR3 is made up of 16 amino acids. Trimming removed 3 bases at V and 0 bases at J, with 12 bases between. The germline CDR1 and CDR2 sequences are LNHDA and SQIVND (reference sequence). CDR3 DNA sequence: TGTGCCAGTAGTATCCCTAGCTACGGAGCCAAAAACATTCAGTACTTC. Translation: CASSIPSYGAKNIQYF.

This chain joins TRBV2 and TRBJ1-2; the D gene is possibly TRBD1 (6 bases). The V gene lost 9 bases and the J gene lost 6 bases, with 17 bases spanning the gap. The CDR3 has 13 amino acids. Per the germline V gene, CDR1 is SNHLY and CDR2 is FYNNEI. The CDR3 DNA is TGTGCCAGAGGCCTCACAGGGATGGATGGCTACACCTTC. It yields the protein CARGLTGMDGYTF.

The chain couples TRBV10-1 to TRBJ2-1, with 7 bases lining up with TRBD1. The CDR3 is made up of 18 amino acids. Looked up from germline, CDR1 is WNHNN and CDR2 is SYGVQD (reference sequence). The V and J ends lost 7 bases and 7 bases, in that order; junction bases with no gene match: 22. CDR3 sequence (DNA): TGCGCCAGCACCCCCGGGTCGACAGGGAGCGGTCGGGGAAATGAGCAGTTCTTC. It codes for CASTPGSTGSGRGNEQFF.

The chain recombines TRBV3-1 (or the pseudogene TRBV3-2) with TRBJ1-2; D unresolved. Trimming removed 0 bases from V and 13 bases from J, with 9 bases in between. This CDR3 has 11 amino acids. The germline CDR1 and CDR2 sequences are LGHDT and YNNKEL (reference sequence). Written as DNA, the CDR3 is TGTGCCAGCAGCCAAGAAGGCGCGGGCACCTTC. Its translation: CASSQEGAGTF.